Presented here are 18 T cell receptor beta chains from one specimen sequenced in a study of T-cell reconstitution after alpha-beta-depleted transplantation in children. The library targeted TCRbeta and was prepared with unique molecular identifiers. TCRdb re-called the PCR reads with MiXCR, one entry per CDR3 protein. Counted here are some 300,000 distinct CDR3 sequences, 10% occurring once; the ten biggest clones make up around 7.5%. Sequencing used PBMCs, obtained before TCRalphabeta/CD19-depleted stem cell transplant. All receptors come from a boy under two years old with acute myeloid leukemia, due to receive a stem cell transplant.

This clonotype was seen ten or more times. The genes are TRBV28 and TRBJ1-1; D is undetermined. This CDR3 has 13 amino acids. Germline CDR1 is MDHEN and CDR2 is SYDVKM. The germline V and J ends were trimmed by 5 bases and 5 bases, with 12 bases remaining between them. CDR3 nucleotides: TGTGCCAGCAGTCCAACAGCCCTAACTGAAGCTTTCTTT. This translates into CASSPTALTEAFF.

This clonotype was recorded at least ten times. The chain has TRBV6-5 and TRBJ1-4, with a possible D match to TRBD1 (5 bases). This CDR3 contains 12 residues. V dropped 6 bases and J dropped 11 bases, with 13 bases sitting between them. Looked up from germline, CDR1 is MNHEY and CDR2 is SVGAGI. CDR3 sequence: CASSPTGGKLFF. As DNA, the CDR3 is TGTGCCAGCAGCCCAACAGGAGGGAAACTGTTTTTT.

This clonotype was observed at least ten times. The CDR3, as DNA: TGTGCCAGCAGTTTAGGGACGTATGGCTACACCTTC. It encodes CASSLGTYGYTF. The V call is TRBV12-3 or TRBV12-4, the J call TRBJ1-2, with D hard to call. The V end was cut by 1 base, the J end by 5 bases, with 5 bases between. CDR3 size: 12 residues.

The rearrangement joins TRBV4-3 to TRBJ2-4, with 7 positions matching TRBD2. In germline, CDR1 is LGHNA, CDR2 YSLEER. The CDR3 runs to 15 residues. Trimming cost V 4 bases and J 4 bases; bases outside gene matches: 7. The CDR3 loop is CASSRSREDKNIQYF. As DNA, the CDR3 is TGCGCCAGCAGCCGAAGCCGGGAGGATAAAAACATTCAGTACTTC.

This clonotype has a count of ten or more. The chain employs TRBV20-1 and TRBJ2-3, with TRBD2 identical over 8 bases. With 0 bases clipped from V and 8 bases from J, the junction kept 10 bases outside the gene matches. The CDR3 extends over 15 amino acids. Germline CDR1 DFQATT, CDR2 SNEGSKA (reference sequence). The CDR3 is CSARDSGGGQGTQYF. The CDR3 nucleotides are TGCAGTGCTAGAGATTCGGGCGGGGGGCAGGGTACGCAGTATTTT.

The CDR3 nucleotides are TGCAGTGCTAGAGATTTTCGACAGTCTGTACATGGCTACACCTTC. Translation gives CSARDFRQSVHGYTF. The rearrangement joins TRBV20-1 to TRBJ1-2; tentative D call: TRBD1 (5 bases). This CDR3 has 15 residues. Germline values: CDR1 DFQATT, CDR2 SNEGSKA (reference sequence). Trimming stripped 0 bases from V and 6 bases from J, with 17 bases between.

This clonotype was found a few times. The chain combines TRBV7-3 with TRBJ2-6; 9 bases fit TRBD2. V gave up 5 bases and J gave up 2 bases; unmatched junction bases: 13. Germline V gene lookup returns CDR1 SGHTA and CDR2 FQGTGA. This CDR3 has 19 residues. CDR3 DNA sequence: TGTGCCAGCAGCACCAGACTAGCGGCAAGAGCAACTGGGGCCAACGTCCTGACTTTC. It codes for CASSTRLAARATGANVLTF.

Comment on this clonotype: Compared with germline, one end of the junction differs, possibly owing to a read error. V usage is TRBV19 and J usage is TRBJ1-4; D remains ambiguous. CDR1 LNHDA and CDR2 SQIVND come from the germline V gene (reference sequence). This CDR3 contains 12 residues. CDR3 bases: TGTGCCAGTAGAACCAGAGGCGAAATACTGTTTTTT. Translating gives CASRTRGEILFF.

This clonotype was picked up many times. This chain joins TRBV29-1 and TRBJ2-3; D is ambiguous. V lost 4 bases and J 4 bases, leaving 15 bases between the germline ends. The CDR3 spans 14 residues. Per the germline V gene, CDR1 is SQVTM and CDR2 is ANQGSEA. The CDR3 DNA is TGCAGCGTTGTGGGCGGTATGTTACCAGATACGCAGTATTTT. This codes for CSVVGGMLPDTQYF.

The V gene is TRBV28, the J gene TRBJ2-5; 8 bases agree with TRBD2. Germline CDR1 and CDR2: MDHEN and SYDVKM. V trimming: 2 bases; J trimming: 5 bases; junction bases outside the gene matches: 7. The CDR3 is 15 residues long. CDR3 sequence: CASSLRGGVGETQYF. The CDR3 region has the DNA TGTGCCAGCAGTTTACGGGGGGGCGTAGGCGAGACCCAGTACTTC.

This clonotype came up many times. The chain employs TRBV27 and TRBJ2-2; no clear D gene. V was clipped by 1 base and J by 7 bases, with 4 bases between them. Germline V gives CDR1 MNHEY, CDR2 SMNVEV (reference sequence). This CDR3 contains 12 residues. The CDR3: CASSLWGGELFF. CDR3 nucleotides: TGTGCCAGCAGTTTATGGGGCGGGGAGCTGTTTTTT.

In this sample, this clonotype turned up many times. The CDR3 DNA follows: TGTGCCAGCAGTCCCCTCACGGCTTGGGATGAAAAACTGTTTTTT. The encoded protein is CASSPLTAWDEKLFF. The rearrangement uses TRBV27 and TRBJ1-4; no clear D gene. Per the germline V gene, CDR1 is MNHEY and CDR2 is SMNVEV (reference sequence). Trimming shortened V by 5 bases and J by 6 bases, and 16 bases separated the two germline ends. The CDR3 has 15 residues.

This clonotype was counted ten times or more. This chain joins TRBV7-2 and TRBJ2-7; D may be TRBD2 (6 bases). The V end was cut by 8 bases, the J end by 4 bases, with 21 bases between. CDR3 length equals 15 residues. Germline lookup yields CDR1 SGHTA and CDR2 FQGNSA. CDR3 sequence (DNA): TGTGCCAGCTCCCTTCGGCAGGGAGGAGAGTACGAGCAGTACTTC. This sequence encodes CASSLRQGGEYEQYF.

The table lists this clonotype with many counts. CDR3 sequence (DNA): TGTGCCAGCAGTTTGGCTAGCTGGGATACGCAGTATTTT. Translating gives CASSLASWDTQYF. The rearrangement links TRBV12-3 or TRBV12-4 to TRBJ2-3, with D tentatively TRBD2 (5 bases). The CDR3 length is 13 residues. Trimming removed 3 bases at V and 6 bases at J, with 10 bases between.

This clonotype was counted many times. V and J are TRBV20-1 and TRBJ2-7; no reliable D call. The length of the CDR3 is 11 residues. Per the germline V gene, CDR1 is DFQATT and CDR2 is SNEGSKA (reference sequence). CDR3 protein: CSQLYRYEQYF. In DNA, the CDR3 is TGCAGCCAACTATATCGCTACGAGCAGTACTTC.

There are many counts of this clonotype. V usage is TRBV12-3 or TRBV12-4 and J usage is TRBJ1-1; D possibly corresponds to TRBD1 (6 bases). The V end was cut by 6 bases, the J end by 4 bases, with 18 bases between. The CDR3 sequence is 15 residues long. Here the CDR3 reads CASRPATGRGTEAFF. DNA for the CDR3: TGTGCCAGCAGACCCGCGACAGGAAGGGGCACTGAAGCTTTCTTT.

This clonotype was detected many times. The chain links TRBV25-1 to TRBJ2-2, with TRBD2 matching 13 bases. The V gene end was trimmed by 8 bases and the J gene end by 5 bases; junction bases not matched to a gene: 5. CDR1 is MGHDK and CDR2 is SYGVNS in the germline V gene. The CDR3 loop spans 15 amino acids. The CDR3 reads CASGGLAGRTGELFF. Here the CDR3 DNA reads TGTGCCAGCGGGGGACTAGCGGGGCGGACCGGGGAGCTGTTTTTT.

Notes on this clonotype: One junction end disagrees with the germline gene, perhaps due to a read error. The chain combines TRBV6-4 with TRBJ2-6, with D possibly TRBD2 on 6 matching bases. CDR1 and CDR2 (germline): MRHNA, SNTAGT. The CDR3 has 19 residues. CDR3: CTSCSPSGTFPSGANVLTF. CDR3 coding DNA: TGTACCAGCTGTTCTCCTTCTGGGACTTTCCCCTCTGGGGCCAACGTCCTGACTTTC.